This T cell receptor beta chain came from a study of blood T cell repertoires in COVID-19. Using immunoSEQ multiplex PCR, the repertoire was profiled, and TCRdb retains in-frame clones only, with some absent. The sample carries roughly 230,000 clones, more than 75% recorded once. The sequencing sample was made of PBMCs or T cells enriched from blood (not recorded which). The origin of this receptor is a woman between 50 and 59 years old who had been exposed to COVID-19.

The CDR3 here is CASSWTGWNGYTF. CDR3 nucleotide sequence: TGTGCCAGCAGTTGGACAGGGTGGAATGGCTACACCTTC. The chain links TRBV12-3 or TRBV12-4 to TRBJ1-2; 8 bases match TRBD1. V was pared by 4 bases and J by 6 bases, with 4 bases of the junction left unmatched. The CDR3 runs 13 residues.